The next 25 T cell receptor beta chains were all read from a single sample in a study of cytomegalovirus exposure and HLA in healthy donors listed by TCRdb under 2017. The receptor library was made with the immunoSEQ multiplex PCR assay. For the multiplex PCR, a mixture combining 60 forward primers for TCR Vbeta segments and 13 reverse primers for TCR Jbeta segments was used. Imported from immuneACCESS, the table was reduced by TCRdb to in-frame sequences with V and J called. These copies leave out some clones; in studies compared against another copy, an unresolved V gene accounts for under half, and the cause of the remainder is not known. The sample data list about 95,000 clones, and 82% of these were observed just once. Of the sample, nearly 3.5% falls within the top ten clones. The sample was PBMCs. The receptor source for this set is a man younger than 45 in good health and CMV-seropositive.

The V gene is TRBV15, the J gene TRBJ2-2; D remains ambiguous. Deletions cut 4 bases from V and 3 bases from J, with 21 bases between. Germline V lookup: CDR1 LNHNV, CDR2 YYDKDF (reference sequence). The length of the CDR3 is 18 residues. The CDR3, as DNA: TGTGCCACCAGCACTCCCGAAATCCCCAGCCGGGACACCGGGGAGCTGTTTTTT. It specifies CATSTPEIPSRDTGELFF. The full variable domain, in which reference TRBV15 and TRBJ2-2 provide the parts outside the CDR3, is DAMVIQNPRYQVTQFGKPVTLSCSQTLNHNVMYWYQQKSSQAPKLLFHYYDKDFNNEADTPDNFQSRRPNTSFCFLDIRSPGLGDTAMYLCATSTPEIPSRDTGELFFGEGSRLTVL.

As to this clone: Other DNA sequences from this sample encode an identical CDR3 as well. The rearrangement links TRBV5-1 to TRBJ1-5; TRBD1 matches 7 bases. Trimming at V came to 1 base and at J to 5 bases, leaving 6 bases not matched to a gene. CDR3 length equals 15 residues. Germline V gene lookup returns CDR1 SGHRS and CDR2 YFSETQ. This CDR3 reads CASSLSGGWDQPQHF. As DNA, the CDR3 is TGCGCCAGCAGCTTGTCAGGGGGGTGGGATCAGCCCCAGCATTTT.

This CDR3 reads CASSARDRGSYEQYF. The CDR3 DNA follows: TGTGCCAGCAGCGCCCGGGACAGGGGTTCCTACGAGCAGTACTTC. V usage is TRBV5-6 and J usage is TRBJ2-7, with TRBD1 identical over 10 bases. V shed 4 bases, J shed 1 base, and the junction held 5 bases outside the gene matches. Germline CDR1 reads SGHDT; CDR2 reads YYEEEE. The CDR3 is 15 amino acids.

V usage is TRBV10-2 and J usage is TRBJ1-1; D is unclear. The V gene lost 4 bases and the J gene lost 2 bases, with 11 bases spanning the gap. The CDR3 is made up of 14 amino acids. Germline values: CDR1 WSHSY, CDR2 SAAADI. This CDR3 is CASSGRSQNTEAFF. The CDR3 DNA reads as TGCGCCAGCAGTGGACGGAGTCAAAACACTGAAGCTTTCTTT.

The J gene is TRBJ1-6, the V gene TRBV18; TRBD1 agrees at 9 bases. Losses at the gene ends were 3 bases for V and 8 bases for J; bases not matched to a gene: 5. Germline V gene data show CDR1 as KGHSH and CDR2 as LQKENI. The CDR3 spans 15 residues. CDR3 region: CASSPRDREHSPLHF. In DNA form, the CDR3 reads TGTGCCAGCTCACCCCGGGACAGGGAACATTCACCCCTCCACTTT.

The rearrangement uses TRBV7-2 and TRBJ2-7; a weak D match, TRBD1 (6 bases). V lost 5 bases and J lost 6, with 23 bases in between. The germline V gene has CDR1 SGHTA and CDR2 FQGNSA. The CDR3 has 16 residues. CDR3 sequence (DNA): TGTGCCAGCAGCGTCGAAACAGGGATAACTCCCCTCGAGCAGTACTTC. Residues: CASSVETGITPLEQYF.

This clone occurred a few times. V gene TRBV5-6 combines with J gene TRBJ2-1, with TRBD1 as a possible D gene (6 bases). CDR3 length: 15 residues. From germline, CDR1 is SGHDT and CDR2 YYEEEE. V was pared by 2 bases and J by 5 bases, with 14 bases between. The CDR3 sequence is CASSLQGGNNNEQFF. The DNA for the CDR3 is TGTGCCAGCAGCTTACAGGGTGGGAACAACAATGAGCAGTTCTTC.

The chain carries TRBV10-3 and TRBJ2-7; 7 positions match TRBD2. The ends lost 6 bases at V and 6 bases at J; junction bases unmatched: 8. The germline V gene encodes CDR1 ENHRY and CDR2 SYGVKD. This CDR3 comprises 13 residues. The CDR3 DNA reads TGTGCCATCAGGGGCGGGCCGGGGGGCGAGCAGTACTTC. Amino acid sequence: CAIRGGPGGEQYF.

The genes are TRBV10-2 and TRBJ2-1; D uncertain. Trimming cost V 10 bases and J 6 bases, with 13 bases left between them. Germline V gene sequence: CDR1 WSHSY, CDR2 SAAADI. The CDR3 length is 12 residues. The CDR3 bases are TGCGCCATCTCAACAGATACCAATGAGCAGTTCTTC. This sequence encodes CAISTDTNEQFF.

This chain links TRBV7-9 with TRBJ1-5; the match to TRBD1 covers 12 bases. Germline CDR1 and CDR2: SEHNR and FQNEAQ (reference sequence). This CDR3 comprises 17 residues. V shed 0 bases and J 6 bases; nucleotides not matched to a gene: 6. In DNA, the CDR3 is TGTGCCAGCAGCTTAGCTCCGGGACAGGGGGCCGGTCAGCCCCAGCATTTT. This codes for CASSLAPGQGAGQPQHF.

The rearrangement links TRBV12-5 to TRBJ2-5; 15 bases match TRBD2. CDR3 length: 15 residues. Germline loops: CDR1 LGHNT, CDR2 FRNRAP. The V segment lost 5 bases and the J segment 11 bases; nucleotides outside the gene matches: 9. The CDR3 DNA reads as TGTGCTAGTGGTCTGGGACTAGCGGGAGGCTTTGAGCAGTACTTC. Its translation: CASGLGLAGGFEQYF.

The genes are TRBV5-1 and TRBJ1-2; 8 bases line up with TRBD1. Germline CDR1 is SGHRS and CDR2 is YFSETQ. This CDR3 contains 15 residues. Trimming took 4 bases from V and 2 from J; bases not matched to a gene: 7. The CDR3 nucleotides are TGCGCCAGCAGCCTACCCGGACAGGGCAACTATGGCTACACCTTC. It translates to CASSLPGQGNYGYTF.

The rearrangement uses TRBV28 and TRBJ2-7; 8 bases agree with TRBD2. CDR3 length: 19 amino acids. Germline CDR1 is MDHEN and CDR2 is SYDVKM. The V and J ends lost 5 bases and 2 bases, in that order; junction bases with no gene match: 20. The CDR3 bases are TGTGCCAGCAGTCCGGAATCGTTTAGGGCGGGAGGAGAGGCCTACGAGCAGTACTTC. Protein: CASSPESFRAGGEAYEQYF.

The rearrangement links TRBV28 to TRBJ2-2; tentative D call: TRBD2 (7 bases). This CDR3 spans 15 amino acids. Trimming shortened V by 5 bases and J by 5 bases, and 15 bases separated the two germline ends. CDR1 is MDHEN and CDR2 is SYDVKM in the germline V gene. CDR3 in DNA: TGTGCCAGCAGTCCGGGGGGCTACGGGACCGGGGAGCTGTTTTTT. It translates to CASSPGGYGTGELFF.

The count of this clone is one. CDR3 sequence: CASSPGTSGRAPGELFF. The CDR3 DNA is TGTGCCAGCAGCCCCGGGACTAGCGGGAGGGCCCCCGGGGAGCTGTTTTTT. J is TRBJ2-2 and V is TRBV7-9; the match to TRBD2 covers 16 bases. Germline V gives CDR1 SEHNR, CDR2 FQNEAQ (reference sequence). Unmatched junction bases numbered 6, after V lost 5 bases and J lost 6 bases. There are 17 residues in the CDR3.

The V gene is TRBV20-1, the J gene TRBJ1-1; D unclear. The CDR3 runs 11 residues. Per germline, CDR1 DFQATT and CDR2 SNEGSKA (reference sequence). V gave up 4 bases and J gave up 4 bases, with 7 bases separating them. Here the CDR3 reads CSATRVTEAFF. The CDR3 DNA is TGCAGTGCTACGCGCGTCACTGAAGCTTTCTTT.

This chain connects TRBV2 to TRBJ2-7; no clear D gene. Germline assignment: CDR1 SNHLY and CDR2 FYNNEI. The V and J ends lost 3 bases and 4 bases respectively, with 4 bases between them. The CDR3 length is 11 residues. The CDR3 sequence is CASSEEYEQYF. In nucleotides, the CDR3 is TGTGCCAGCAGTGAGGAGTACGAGCAGTACTTC.

V usage is TRBV5-1 and J usage is TRBJ2-5, with D maybe TRBD2 (5 bases). The CDR3 runs to 15 residues. V lost 7 bases and J lost 2, with 18 bases in between. Germline CDR1 and CDR2: SGHRS and YFSETQ. DNA for the CDR3: TGCGCCAGCCGGACTGATACAGCTACTCAAGAGACCCAGTACTTC. This encodes CASRTDTATQETQYF.

The gene calls are TRBV28 and TRBJ1-1, with 8 positions matching TRBD1. The CDR3 is made up of 15 amino acids. V lost 6 bases, J lost 6 bases, and 12 bases stayed unmatched. Looked up from germline, CDR1 is MDHEN and CDR2 is SYDVKM. The CDR3 DNA is TGTGCCAGCAGGAGAACCCCGGACAGGGCTTCTGAAGCTTTCTTT. Translating it yields CASRRTPDRASEAFF.

The chain uses TRBV11-2 and TRBJ2-5, with 8 bases lining up with TRBD1. J gave up 5 bases and V 4 bases, and 6 bases lay outside the gene matches. CDR1 is SGHAT and CDR2 is FQNNGV in the germline V gene. This CDR3 is built from 14 residues. CDR3 residues: CASSWTGFTETQYF. DNA of the CDR3: TGTGCCAGCAGCTGGACAGGGTTTACTGAGACCCAGTACTTC.

The chain couples TRBV7-8 to TRBJ2-5; D uncertain. The assigned J gene may be wrong: the sequence end matches TRBJ2-7 better. Germline values: CDR1 SGHVS, CDR2 FQNEAQ. CDR3 size: 13 residues. This CDR3 reads CASSLVKSYEQYF. The CDR3 nucleotides read TGTGCCAGCAGCTTAGTGAAGTCGTACGAGCAGTACTTC.

The rearrangement links TRBV19 to TRBJ2-1, with TRBD1 matching over 8 bases. This CDR3 spans 15 amino acids. The ends lost 8 bases at V and 4 bases at J; junction bases unmatched: 10. Germline CDR1 reads LNHDA; CDR2 reads SQIVND (reference sequence). CDR3 protein: CASALSGTGYNEQFF. The CDR3 DNA is TGTGCCAGTGCCTTGTCCGGGACAGGATACAATGAGCAGTTCTTC.

The chain uses TRBV25-1 and TRBJ2-7; 7 bases agree with TRBD2. Germline CDR1 reads MGHDK; CDR2 reads SYGVNS. The CDR3 contains 12 residues. V shed 6 bases, J shed 6 bases, and the junction held 5 bases outside the gene matches. CDR3 sequence (DNA): TGTGCCAGCAGAAAAGCGGGGCTCGAGCAGTACTTC. It yields the protein CASRKAGLEQYF.

V is TRBV30 and J is TRBJ2-3; 7 nucleotides line up with TRBD2. The CDR3 consists of 14 residues. Trimming took 8 bases from V and 1 from J; bases not matched to a gene: 9. The germline gives CDR1 GTSNPN, CDR2 SVGIG (reference sequence). The CDR3 loop reads CALSRGGGTDTQYF. CDR3 nucleotide sequence: TGTGCCCTGAGTCGGGGAGGGGGCACAGATACGCAGTATTTT.

The V call is TRBV6-5, the J call TRBJ2-7, with D hard to call. The germline CDR1 and CDR2 sequences are MNHEY and SVGAGI. V lost 6 bases, J lost 6 bases, and 9 bases lay in between. The CDR3 is 11 amino acids. The CDR3 DNA reads TGTGCCAGCAGATACGTGCGCGAGCAGTACTTC. Residues: CASRYVREQYF.